What follows is one T cell receptor beta chain and its context. Seattle cases were enrolled at active infection and followed longitudinally. This sample is part of a study of blood T cell repertoires in COVID-19. Original handling: For nucleated cells, counts were estimated from reference gene primer amplification. TCRdb's table, derived via immunoSEQ multiplex PCR, lists solely in-frame clones and lacks some. V and J calls plus clone size are reproduced from that table; the DNA served to infer D and trimming. The table records about 420,000 clones, approximately 90% of them present only once. J was trimmed by 1 base and V by 3 bases; bases with no gene match: 5. Germline loops: CDR1 LNHDA, CDR2 SQIVND (reference sequence). The CDR3 consists of 15 residues.

The V call is TRBV19, the J call TRBJ1-1, with 7 positions matching TRBD1. Sequencing was done on a sample of peripheral blood. The sequence was collected from a man between 18 and 35 years old with COVID-19, enrolled during active disease. CDR3 region: CASSISAGGNTEAFF. The CDR3, as DNA: TGTGCCAGTAGTATCTCGGCAGGGGGGAACACTGAAGCTTTCTTT.